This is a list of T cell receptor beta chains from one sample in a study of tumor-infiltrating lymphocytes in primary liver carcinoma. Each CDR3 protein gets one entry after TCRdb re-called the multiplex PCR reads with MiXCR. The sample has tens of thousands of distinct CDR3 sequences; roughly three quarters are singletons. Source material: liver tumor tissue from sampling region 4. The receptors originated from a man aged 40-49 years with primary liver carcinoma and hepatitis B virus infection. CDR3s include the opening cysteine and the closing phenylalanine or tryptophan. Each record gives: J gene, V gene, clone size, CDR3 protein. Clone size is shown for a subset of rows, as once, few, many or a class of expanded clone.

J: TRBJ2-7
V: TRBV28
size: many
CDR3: CASSDFNYEQYF

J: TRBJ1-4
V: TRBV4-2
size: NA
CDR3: CARSLTPAINEKLFF

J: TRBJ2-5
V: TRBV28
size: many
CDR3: CASSSIGQGQETQYF

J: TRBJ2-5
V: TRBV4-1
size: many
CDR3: CASSQGTSERETQYF

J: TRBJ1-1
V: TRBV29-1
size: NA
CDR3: CGVFTNTEAFF

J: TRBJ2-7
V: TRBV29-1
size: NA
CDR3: CSVGGRGGYEQHF

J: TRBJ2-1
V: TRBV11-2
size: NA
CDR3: CVSSSDRGPYNEQYF

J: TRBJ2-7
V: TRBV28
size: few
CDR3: CASTTTHPGDQRDYEQYF

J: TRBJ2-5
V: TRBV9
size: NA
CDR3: CASSVGLVQETQYF

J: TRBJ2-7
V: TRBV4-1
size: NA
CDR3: CASSQPRRGYGQYF

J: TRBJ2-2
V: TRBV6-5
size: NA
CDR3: CVSSYKPRGDGELFF

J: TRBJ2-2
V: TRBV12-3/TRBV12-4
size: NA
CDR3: CASSEMSRLNTGELLF

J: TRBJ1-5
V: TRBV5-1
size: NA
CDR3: CASSLIAGSDQPKHF

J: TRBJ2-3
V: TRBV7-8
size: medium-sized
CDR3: CASSLGLSLSTDTQYF

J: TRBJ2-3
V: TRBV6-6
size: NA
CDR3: CASGFIGQGTDMQYF

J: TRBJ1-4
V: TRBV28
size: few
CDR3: CASSSPGRLANEKLFF

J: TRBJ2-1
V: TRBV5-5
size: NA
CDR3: CASSLSGGRLGGQFF

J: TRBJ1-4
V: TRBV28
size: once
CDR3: CASSLFGSEKLFF

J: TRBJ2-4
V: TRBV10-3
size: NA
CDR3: CAISPTGCLGAGSIAKNIQYF

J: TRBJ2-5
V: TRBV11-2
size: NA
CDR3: CVSSDMTGAGETQYF

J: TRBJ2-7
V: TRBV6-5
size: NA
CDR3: CASNSGTRGDEQYF

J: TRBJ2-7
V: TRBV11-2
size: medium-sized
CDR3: CASSLEAGTPEQYF

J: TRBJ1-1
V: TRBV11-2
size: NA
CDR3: CASSLDWGGRVAEAFF

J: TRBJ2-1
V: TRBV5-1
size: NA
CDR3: CTSSLMTSGREQFF

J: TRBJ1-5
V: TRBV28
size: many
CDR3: CASSLTRDNQPQHF

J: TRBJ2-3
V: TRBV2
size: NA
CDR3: CATSEALQGATGDTQYF

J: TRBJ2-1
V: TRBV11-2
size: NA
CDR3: CASSLSYRGPLRQVRSYDEQFF

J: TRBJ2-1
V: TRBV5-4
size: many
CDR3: CASSYPSGRAYEQFF

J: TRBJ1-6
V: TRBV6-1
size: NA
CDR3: CASSDVGIGASSPLHF

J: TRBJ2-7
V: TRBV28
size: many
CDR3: CASSSATTYEQYF

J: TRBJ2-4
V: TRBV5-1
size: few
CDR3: CASPPGRAKNIQYF

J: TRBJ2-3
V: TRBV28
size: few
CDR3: CASRTPSRQTDTQYF

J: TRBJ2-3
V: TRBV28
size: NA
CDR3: CASTKGTGGHFTDTQYF

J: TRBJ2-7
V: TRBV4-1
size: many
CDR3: CASSQESGSNEQYF

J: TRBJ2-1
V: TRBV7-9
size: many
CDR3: CASSPRAGEGNEQFF

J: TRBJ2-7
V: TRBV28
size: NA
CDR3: CASSLVASGSSYEQYF

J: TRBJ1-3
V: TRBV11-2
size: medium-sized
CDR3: CASSLEGQGYGNTIYF

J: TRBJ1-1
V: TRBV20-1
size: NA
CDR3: CTTLGSNTKTEAFF

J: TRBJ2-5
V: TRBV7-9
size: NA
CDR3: CASSLTGGGTQYF

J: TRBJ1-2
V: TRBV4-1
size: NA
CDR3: CASSQHTGAPYGYTF

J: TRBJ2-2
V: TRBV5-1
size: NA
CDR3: CASTPTPGRGIVFGTGELFF

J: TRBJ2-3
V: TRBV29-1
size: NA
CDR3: CSIVNIGTNTDTQYF

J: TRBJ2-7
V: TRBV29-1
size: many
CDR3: CSVSDGAGSNEQYF

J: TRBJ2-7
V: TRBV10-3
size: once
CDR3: CTNSSGTSGAYEQYF

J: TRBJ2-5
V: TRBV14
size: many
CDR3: CASSQEGLRETQYF

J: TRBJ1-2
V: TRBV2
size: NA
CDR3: CTSRGYTF

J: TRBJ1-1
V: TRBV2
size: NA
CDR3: CASILRDTEAFF

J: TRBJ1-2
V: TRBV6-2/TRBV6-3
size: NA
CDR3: CASSYSVRVSYSF

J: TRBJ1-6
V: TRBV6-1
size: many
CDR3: CASSLGLIASNSPLHF

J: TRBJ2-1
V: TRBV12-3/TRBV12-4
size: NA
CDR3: CASSGTLQDEQFF

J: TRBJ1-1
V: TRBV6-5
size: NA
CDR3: CAISSRTVGEAFF

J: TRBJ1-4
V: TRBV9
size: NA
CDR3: CASSVGILQTNEKLFF

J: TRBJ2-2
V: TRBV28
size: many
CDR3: CATWSRANTGELFF

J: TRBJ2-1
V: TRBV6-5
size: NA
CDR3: CASRIYRADNVQLF

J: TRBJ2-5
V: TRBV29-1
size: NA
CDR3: CSIEAQSGETQYF

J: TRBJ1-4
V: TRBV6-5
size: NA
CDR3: CASSYRGATNEKLSF

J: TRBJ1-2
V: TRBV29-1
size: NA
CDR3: CSAGDRGDLDYEYTF

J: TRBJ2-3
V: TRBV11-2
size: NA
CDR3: CASSISSAAETDTQNF

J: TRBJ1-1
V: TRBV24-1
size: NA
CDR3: CATSDPGVTEAFF